The clone carrying this TCR beta chain occurred a few times. Its antigen is undetermined. Sequenced material consisted of expressed TCRB transcripts (all of the isolated RNA was reverse transcribed). Measured with immunoSEQ multiplex PCR; TCRdb has only the in-frame clones, and not every one. The sample has 150,000 to 200,000 clones; 9% are singletons. The entry originates in a study of beta chain features in type 1 diabetes. General observations from the study: Shortening that was moderate but significant affected the TCRB CDR3s of Type 1 diabetes patients in all four CD4+ subsets. The naive, central memory and Treg TCRB repertoires looked more alike in patients than they did in healthy donors.

Germline lookup yields CDR1 SGHTA and CDR2 FQGTGA. The CDR3 loop spans 14 amino acids. With 5 bases clipped from V and 10 bases from J, the junction kept 10 bases outside the gene matches. V is TRBV7-3 and J is TRBJ1-2, with 10 bases aligning to TRBD1. This clonotype was sampled from a woman younger than 45 with type 1 diabetes. The specimen sequenced was central memory CD4+ T cells from blood. For the CDR3, the DNA is TGTGCCAGCAGCCCCACCTCCGGGACAGGGGACTACACCTTC. Translation: CASSPTSGTGDYTF.